The T cell receptor (beta chain) described here comes from a study of spatial heterogeneity in lung cancer. This clonotype was detected many times. TCR cDNA molecules each carried a unique molecular identifier. Each CDR3 protein is one row after TCRdb ran MiXCR on the 5' RACE reads. The data contain some 38,000 distinct CDR3 sequences, roughly 3% of them seen just once; the ten biggest clones take up about 37%. Indicated time point: sample taken at primary tumor resection. Tumor, nontumor lung or frozen PBMC supplied whole RNA, sequenced without sorting. The CDR3 has 13 amino acids. The V and J ends lost 10 bases and 3 bases respectively, with 11 bases between them. Germline V gene sequence: CDR1 KGHDR, CDR2 SFDVKD.

The chain recombines TRBV24-1 with TRBJ2-2, with D possibly being TRBD1 or TRBD2 (5 bases each). The clonotype was recovered from a male donor with early-stage non-small cell lung cancer. The sequences come from normal lung tissue next to the tumor, collected at surgery. The DNA of the CDR3 is TGTGCCACAAGGGACCCTGACACCGGGGAGCTGTTTTTT. Translating it yields CATRDPDTGELFF.